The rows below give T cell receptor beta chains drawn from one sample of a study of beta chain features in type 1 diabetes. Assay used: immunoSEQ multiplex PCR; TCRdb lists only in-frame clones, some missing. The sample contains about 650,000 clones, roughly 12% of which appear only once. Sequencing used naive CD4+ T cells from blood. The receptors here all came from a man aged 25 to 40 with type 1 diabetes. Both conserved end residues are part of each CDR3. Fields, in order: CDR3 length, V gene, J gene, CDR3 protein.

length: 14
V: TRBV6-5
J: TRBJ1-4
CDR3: CASSHKSTNEKLFF

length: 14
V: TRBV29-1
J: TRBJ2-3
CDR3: CSVEGSGGADTQYF

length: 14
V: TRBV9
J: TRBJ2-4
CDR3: CASSGIGVGDIQYF

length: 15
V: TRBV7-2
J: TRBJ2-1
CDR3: CASSLAVSSYNEQFF

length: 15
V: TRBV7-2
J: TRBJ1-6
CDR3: CASSLVQGSNSPLHF

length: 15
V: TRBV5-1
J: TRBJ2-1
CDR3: CASSLSRSSYNEQFF

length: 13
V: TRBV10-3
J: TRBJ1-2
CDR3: CATGQGWDYGYTF

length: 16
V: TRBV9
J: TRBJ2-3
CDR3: CASTRKAASNADTQYF

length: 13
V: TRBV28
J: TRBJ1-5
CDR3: CASSYIRNQPQHF

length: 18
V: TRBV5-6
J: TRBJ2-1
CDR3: CASSSSRGLAVKNNEQFF

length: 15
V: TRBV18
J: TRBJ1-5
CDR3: CASSLLDRTYQPQHF

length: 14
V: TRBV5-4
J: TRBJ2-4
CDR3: CASSLARSKNIQYF

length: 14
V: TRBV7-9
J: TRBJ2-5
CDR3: CASSDQGMQETQYF

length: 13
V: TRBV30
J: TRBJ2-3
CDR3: CAWAGRSTDTQYF

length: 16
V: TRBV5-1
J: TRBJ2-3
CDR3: CASSLAPATSTDTQYF

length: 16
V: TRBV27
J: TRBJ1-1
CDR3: CASSTSYRGSNTEAFF

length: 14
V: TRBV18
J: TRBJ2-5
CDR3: CASSPLRGEETQYF

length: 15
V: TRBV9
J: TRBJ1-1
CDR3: CASSVAPGVNTEAFF

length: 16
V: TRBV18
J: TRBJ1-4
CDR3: CASSPGQGGANEKLFF

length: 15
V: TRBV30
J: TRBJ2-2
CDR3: CAWSVSAGPTGELFF

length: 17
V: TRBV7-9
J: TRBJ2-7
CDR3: CASSLGQGPDYNYEQYF

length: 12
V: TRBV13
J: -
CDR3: CASRRQGYEQYF

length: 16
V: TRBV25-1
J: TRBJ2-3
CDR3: CASSSGLAGVTDTQYF

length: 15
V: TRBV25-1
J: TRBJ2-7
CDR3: CASSVGAPSSYEQYF

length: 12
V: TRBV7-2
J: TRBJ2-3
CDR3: CASSLGDATQYF

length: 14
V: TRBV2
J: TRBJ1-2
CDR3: CASTLRDSNYGYTF

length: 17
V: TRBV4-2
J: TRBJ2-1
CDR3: CASSSTSGTGDINEQFF

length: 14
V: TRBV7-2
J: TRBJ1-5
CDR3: CASRFASSNQPQHF

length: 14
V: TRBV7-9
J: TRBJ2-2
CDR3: CASSNNANTGELFF

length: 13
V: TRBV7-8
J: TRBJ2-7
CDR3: CASSGGPTYEQYF

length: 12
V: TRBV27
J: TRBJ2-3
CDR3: CASSTVADTQYF

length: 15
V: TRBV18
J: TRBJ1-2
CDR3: CASSPDGTGSSGYTF